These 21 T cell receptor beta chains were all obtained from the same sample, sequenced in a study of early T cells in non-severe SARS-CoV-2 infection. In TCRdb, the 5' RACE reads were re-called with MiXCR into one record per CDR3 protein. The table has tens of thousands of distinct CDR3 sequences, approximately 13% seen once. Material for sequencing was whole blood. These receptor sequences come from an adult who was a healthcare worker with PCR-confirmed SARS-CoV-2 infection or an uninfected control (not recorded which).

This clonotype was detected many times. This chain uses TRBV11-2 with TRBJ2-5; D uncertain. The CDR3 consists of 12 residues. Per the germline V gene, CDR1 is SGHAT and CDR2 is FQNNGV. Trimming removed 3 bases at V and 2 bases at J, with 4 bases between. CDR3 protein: CASSLEQETQYF. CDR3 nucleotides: TGTGCCAGCAGCTTGGAGCAAGAGACCCAGTACTTC.

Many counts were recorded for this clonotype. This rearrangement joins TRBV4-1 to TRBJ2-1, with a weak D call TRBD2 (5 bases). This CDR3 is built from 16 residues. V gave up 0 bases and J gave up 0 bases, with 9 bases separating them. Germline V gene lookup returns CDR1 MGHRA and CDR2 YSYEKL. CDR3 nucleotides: TGCGCCAGCAGCCAAGATCCTAGCATCTCCTACAATGAGCAGTTCTTC. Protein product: CASSQDPSISYNEQFF.

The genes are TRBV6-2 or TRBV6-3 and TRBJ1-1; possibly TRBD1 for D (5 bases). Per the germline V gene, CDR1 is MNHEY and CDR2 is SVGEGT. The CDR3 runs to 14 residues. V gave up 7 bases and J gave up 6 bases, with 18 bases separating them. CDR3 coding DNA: TGTGCCAGCATTTTTGGGGCGTTGGTCGCTGAAGCTTTCTTT. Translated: CASIFGALVAEAFF.

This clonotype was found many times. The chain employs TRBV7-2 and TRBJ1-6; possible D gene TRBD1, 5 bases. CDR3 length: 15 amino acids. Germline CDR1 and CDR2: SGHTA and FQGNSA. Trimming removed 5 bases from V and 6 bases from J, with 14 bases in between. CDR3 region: CASSPWGLGNSPLHF. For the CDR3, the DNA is TGTGCCAGCAGCCCATGGGGGTTAGGTAATTCACCCCTCCACTTT.

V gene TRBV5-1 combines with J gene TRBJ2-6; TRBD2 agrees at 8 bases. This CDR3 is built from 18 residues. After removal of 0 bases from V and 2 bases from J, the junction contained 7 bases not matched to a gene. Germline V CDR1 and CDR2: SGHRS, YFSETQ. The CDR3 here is CASSLVRSGVAGANVLTF. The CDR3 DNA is TGCGCCAGCAGCTTGGTACGTAGCGGGGTAGCTGGGGCCAACGTCCTGACTTTC. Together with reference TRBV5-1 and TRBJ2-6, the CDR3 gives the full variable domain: KAGVTQTPRYLIKTRGQQVTLSCSPISGHRSVSWYQQTPGQGLQFLFEYFSETQRNKGNFPGRFSGRQFSNSRSEMNVSTLELGDSALYLCASSLVRSGVAGANVLTFGAGSRLTVL.

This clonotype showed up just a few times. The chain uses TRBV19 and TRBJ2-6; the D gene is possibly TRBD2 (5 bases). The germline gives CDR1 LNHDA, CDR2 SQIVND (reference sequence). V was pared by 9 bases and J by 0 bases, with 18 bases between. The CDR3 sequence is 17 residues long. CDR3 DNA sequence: TGTGCCAGCCTGAGGGCCGCCTCCTTCTCTGGGGCCAACGTCCTGACTTTC. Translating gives CASLRAASFSGANVLTF.

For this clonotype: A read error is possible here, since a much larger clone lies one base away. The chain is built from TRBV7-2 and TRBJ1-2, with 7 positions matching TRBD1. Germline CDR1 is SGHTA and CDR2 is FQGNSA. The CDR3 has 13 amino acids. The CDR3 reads CVSSAGQNYGYTF. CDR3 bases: TGTGTCAGCAGCGCGGGACAGAACTATGGCTACACCTTC. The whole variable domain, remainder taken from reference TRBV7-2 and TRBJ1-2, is GAGVSQSPSNKVTEKGKDVELRCDPISGHTALYWYRQSLGQGLEFLIYFQGNSAPDKSGLPSDRFSAERTGGSVSTLTIQRTQQEDSAVYLCVSSAGQNYGYTFGSGTRLTVV.

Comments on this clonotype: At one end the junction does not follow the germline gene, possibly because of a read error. The CDR3 nucleotides read TGTGCCAGCAGTGAATATGGGTTCTCTGGGGCCAACGTCCTGATTTTC. Its translation is CASSEYGFSGANVLIF. The rearrangement uses TRBV25-1 and TRBJ2-6, with D tentatively TRBD1 (5 bases). CDR3 length: 16 residues. The germline gives CDR1 MGHDK, CDR2 SYGVNS.

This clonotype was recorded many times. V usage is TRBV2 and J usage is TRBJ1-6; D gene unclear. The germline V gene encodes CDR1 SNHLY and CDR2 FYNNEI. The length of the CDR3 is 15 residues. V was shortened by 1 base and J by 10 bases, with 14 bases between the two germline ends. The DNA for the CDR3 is TGTGCCAGCAGTGAAGGGGGTTTCGGAGGATCACCCCTCCACTTT. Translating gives CASSEGGFGGSPLHF.

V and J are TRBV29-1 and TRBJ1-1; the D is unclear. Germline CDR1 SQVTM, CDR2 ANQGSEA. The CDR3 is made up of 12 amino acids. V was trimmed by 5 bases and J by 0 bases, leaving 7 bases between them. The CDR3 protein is CSVRRVNTEAFF. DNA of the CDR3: TGCAGCGTTAGACGGGTGAACACTGAAGCTTTCTTT.

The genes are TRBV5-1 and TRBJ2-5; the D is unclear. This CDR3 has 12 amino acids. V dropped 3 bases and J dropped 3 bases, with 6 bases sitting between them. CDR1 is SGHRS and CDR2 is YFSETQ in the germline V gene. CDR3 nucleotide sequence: TGCGCCAGCAGCTGGGATAAAGAGACCCAGTACTTC. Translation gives CASSWDKETQYF.

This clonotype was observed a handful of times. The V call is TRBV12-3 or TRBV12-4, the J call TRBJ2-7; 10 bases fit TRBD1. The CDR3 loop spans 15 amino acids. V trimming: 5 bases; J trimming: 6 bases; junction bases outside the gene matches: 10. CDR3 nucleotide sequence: TGTGCCAGCAGTCTAAACGCGGGGACAGGGGTCGAGCAGTACTTC. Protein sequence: CASSLNAGTGVEQYF.

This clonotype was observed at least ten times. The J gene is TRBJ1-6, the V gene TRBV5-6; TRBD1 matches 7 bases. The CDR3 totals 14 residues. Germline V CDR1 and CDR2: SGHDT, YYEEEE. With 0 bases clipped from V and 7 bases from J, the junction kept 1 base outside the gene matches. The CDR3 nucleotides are TGTGCCAGCAGCTTGGGGGACAGCAATTCACCCCTCCACTTT. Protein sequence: CASSLGDSNSPLHF.

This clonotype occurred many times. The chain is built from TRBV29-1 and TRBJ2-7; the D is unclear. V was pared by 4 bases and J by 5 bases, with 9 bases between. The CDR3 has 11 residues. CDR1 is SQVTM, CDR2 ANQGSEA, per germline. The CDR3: CSVVQWNEQYF. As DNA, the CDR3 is TGCAGCGTTGTACAGTGGAACGAGCAGTACTTC.

The CDR3 bases are TGTGCCAGCAGCAGGGACAGTACCCAAACCGGGGAGCTGTTTTTT. This gives the protein CASSRDSTQTGELFF. The chain is built from TRBV7-2 and TRBJ2-2, with 7 bases that match TRBD1. The CDR3 sequence is 15 residues long. Germline V CDR1 and CDR2: SGHTA, FQGNSA. V shed 5 bases, J shed 5 bases, and the junction held 8 bases outside the gene matches.

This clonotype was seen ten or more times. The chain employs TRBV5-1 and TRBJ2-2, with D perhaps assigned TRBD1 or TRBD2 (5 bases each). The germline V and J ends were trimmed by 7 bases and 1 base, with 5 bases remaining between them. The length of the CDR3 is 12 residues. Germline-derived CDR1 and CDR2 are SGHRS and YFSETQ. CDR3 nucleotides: TGCGCCAGCGGGGGGAACACCGGGGAGCTGTTTTTT. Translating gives CASGGNTGELFF.

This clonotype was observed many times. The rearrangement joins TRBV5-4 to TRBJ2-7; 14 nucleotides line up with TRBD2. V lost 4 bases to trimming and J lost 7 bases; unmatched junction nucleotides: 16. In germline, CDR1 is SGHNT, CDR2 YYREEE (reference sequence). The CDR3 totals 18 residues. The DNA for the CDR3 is TGTGCCAGCAGCGGAACCGGGACTAGCGGGAGATATAGGCAGGAGCAGTACTTC. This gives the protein CASSGTGTSGRYRQEQYF.

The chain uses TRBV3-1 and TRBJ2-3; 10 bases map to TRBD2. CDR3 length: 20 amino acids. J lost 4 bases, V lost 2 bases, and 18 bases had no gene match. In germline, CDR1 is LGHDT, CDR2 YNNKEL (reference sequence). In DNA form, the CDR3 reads TGTGCCAGCAGCCAAACGACTGACCAGCGGGGGGGCATCAGCCCAGATACGCAGTATTTT. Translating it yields CASSQTTDQRGGISPDTQYF.

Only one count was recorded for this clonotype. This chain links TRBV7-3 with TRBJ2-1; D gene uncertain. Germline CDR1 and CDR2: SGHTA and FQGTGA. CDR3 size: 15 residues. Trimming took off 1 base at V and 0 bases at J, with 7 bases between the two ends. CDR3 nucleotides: TGTGCCAGCAGCTTAATGGCTAGCTCCTACAATGAGCAGTTCTTC. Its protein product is CASSLMASSYNEQFF.

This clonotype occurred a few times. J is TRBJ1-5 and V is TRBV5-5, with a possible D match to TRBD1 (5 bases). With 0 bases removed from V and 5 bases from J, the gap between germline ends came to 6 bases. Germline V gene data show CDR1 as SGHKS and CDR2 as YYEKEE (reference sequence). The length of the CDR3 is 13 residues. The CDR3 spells CASSLGGDQPQHF. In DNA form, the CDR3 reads TGTGCCAGCAGCTTGGGAGGGGATCAGCCCCAGCATTTT. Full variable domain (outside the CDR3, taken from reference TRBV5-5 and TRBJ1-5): DAGVTQSPTHLIKTRGQQVTLRCSPISGHKSVSWYQQVLGQGPQFIFQYYEKEERGRGNFPDRFSARQFPNYSSELNVNALLLGDSALYLCASSLGGDQPQHFGDGTRLSIL.

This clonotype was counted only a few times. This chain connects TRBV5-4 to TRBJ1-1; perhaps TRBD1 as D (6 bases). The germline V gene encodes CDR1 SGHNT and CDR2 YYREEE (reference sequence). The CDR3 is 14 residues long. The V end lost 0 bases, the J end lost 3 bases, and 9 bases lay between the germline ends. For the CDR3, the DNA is TGTGCCAGCAGCTTGGCCGGGGGCCACACTGAAGCTTTCTTT. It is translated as CASSLAGGHTEAFF.